Listed below are T cell receptor beta chains from one sample, sequenced in a study of shared clonotypes between healthy human individuals. TCRdb keeps only in-frame clones here, not all; method: immunoSEQ multiplex PCR. The sample records 2 million to 2.5 million clones, nearly 97% being singletons. The sample comprised naive CD4+ T cells sorted from blood. These receptors all stem from a man aged 18 to 30 in good health. Both conserved end residues are part of each CDR3. Each record gives: V gene, CDR3 length, clone size, D gene, J gene, CDR3 DNA, CDR3 protein. A D gene is named only where the DNA matches it firmly. Size values are once, few and many counts, or a class for expanded clones, and some rows have none.

V gene: TRBV7-9
CDR3 length: 15
clone size: NA
D gene: TRBD1
J gene: TRBJ2-2
CDR3 DNA: TGTGCCAGCAGCCTCGAGGCAGGGGGAACCGGGGAGCTGTTTTTT
CDR3 protein: CASSLEAGGTGELFF

V gene: TRBV7-8
CDR3 length: 14
clone size: NA
D gene: NA
J gene: TRBJ1-5
CDR3 DNA: TGTGCCAGCAGCCGTTTCCTGAACGATCAGCCCCAGCATTTT
CDR3 protein: CASSRFLNDQPQHF

V gene: TRBV2
CDR3 length: 17
clone size: NA
D gene: TRBD2
J gene: TRBJ2-3
CDR3 DNA: TGTGCCAGCAGGAGAGGTAGCGGGGGGGCTAGCACAGATACGCAGTATTTT
CDR3 protein: CASRRGSGGASTDTQYF

V gene: TRBV28
CDR3 length: 15
clone size: NA
D gene: NA
J gene: TRBJ1-5
CDR3 DNA: TGTGCCAGCATTCGGACCCGGGGCGGCAATCAGCCCCAGCATTTT
CDR3 protein: CASIRTRGGNQPQHF

V gene: TRBV12-5
CDR3 length: 15
clone size: NA
D gene: TRBD1
J gene: TRBJ2-7
CDR3 DNA: TGTGCTAGTGGTTTTTTACAGGGGCCTTCCTACGAGCAGTACTTC
CDR3 protein: CASGFLQGPSYEQYF

V gene: TRBV18
CDR3 length: 17
clone size: NA
D gene: NA
J gene: TRBJ2-1
CDR3 DNA: TGTGCCAGCTTTGACCGGTGGGACGGCCCTAAGTACAATGAGCAGTTCTTC
CDR3 protein: CASFDRWDGPKYNEQFF

V gene: TRBV28
CDR3 length: 16
clone size: NA
D gene: NA
J gene: TRBJ1-5
CDR3 DNA: TGTGCCAGCTGGGTGGGGGGCCCCCCTAGCAATCAGCCCCAGCATTTT
CDR3 protein: CASWVGGPPSNQPQHF

V gene: TRBV5-4
CDR3 length: 16
clone size: once
D gene: NA
J gene: TRBJ1-2
CDR3 DNA: TGTGCCAGCAGCTCTAACCTACCTACCTATAACTATGGCTACACCTTC
CDR3 protein: CASSSNLPTYNYGYTF

V gene: TRBV11-2
CDR3 length: 12
clone size: NA
D gene: NA
J gene: TRBJ2-7
CDR3 DNA: TGTGCCAGCAGCCCGATATCCTACGAGCAGTACTTC
CDR3 protein: CASSPISYEQYF

V gene: TRBV6-1
CDR3 length: 13
clone size: NA
D gene: TRBD1
J gene: TRBJ1-5
CDR3 DNA: TGTGCCAGCACCAGACAGGGGGTACAGCCCCAGCATTTT
CDR3 protein: CASTRQGVQPQHF

V gene: TRBV14
CDR3 length: 15
clone size: NA
D gene: NA
J gene: TRBJ1-6
CDR3 DNA: TGTGCCAGCAGCCAGGGAAACAAGCCGAATTCACCCCTCCACTTT
CDR3 protein: CASSQGNKPNSPLHF

V gene: TRBV6-5
CDR3 length: 11
clone size: few
D gene: NA
J gene: TRBJ1-2
CDR3 DNA: TGTGCCAGCGGTCAGGGGAATGGCTACACCTTC
CDR3 protein: CASGQGNGYTF

V gene: TRBV5-1
CDR3 length: 15
clone size: NA
D gene: TRBD1
J gene: TRBJ1-3
CDR3 DNA: TGCGCCAGCAGCCAGGGACAGGACTCTGGAAACACCATATATTTT
CDR3 protein: CASSQGQDSGNTIYF

V gene: TRBV27
CDR3 length: 14
clone size: once
D gene: NA
J gene: TRBJ1-6
CDR3 DNA: TGTGCCAGCAGTTTCGACACTGAAAATTCACCCCTCCACTTT
CDR3 protein: CASSFDTENSPLHF

V gene: TRBV30
CDR3 length: 14
clone size: NA
D gene: TRBD1
J gene: TRBJ1-5
CDR3 DNA: TGTGCCTGGAGGAAGCAGGGGGCGGGTCAGCCCCAGCATTTT
CDR3 protein: CAWRKQGAGQPQHF

V gene: TRBV6-5
CDR3 length: 16
clone size: NA
D gene: TRBD1
J gene: TRBJ2-7
CDR3 DNA: TGTGCCAGCAGTTCCTCCGGGACAGGGATCTCCTACGAGCAGTACTTC
CDR3 protein: CASSSSGTGISYEQYF

V gene: TRBV10-3
CDR3 length: 18
clone size: NA
D gene: NA
J gene: TRBJ1-5
CDR3 DNA: TGTGCCATCAGTGAGAGGCCAGGGGACCCGTATAGCAATCAGCCCCAGCATTTT
CDR3 protein: CAISERPGDPYSNQPQHF

V gene: TRBV19
CDR3 length: 15
clone size: NA
D gene: NA
J gene: TRBJ2-2
CDR3 DNA: TGTGCCAGTAGGTTGGGGACCGCGAACACCGGGGAGCTGTTTTTT
CDR3 protein: CASRLGTANTGELFF

V gene: TRBV2
CDR3 length: 11
clone size: NA
D gene: NA
J gene: TRBJ2-7
CDR3 DNA: TGTGCCAGCGGTAGCGTCTACGAGCAGTACTTC
CDR3 protein: CASGSVYEQYF

V gene: TRBV30
CDR3 length: 14
clone size: NA
D gene: NA
J gene: TRBJ2-7
CDR3 DNA: TGTGCCTGGAGTGCACAGGGACGCTCCTACGAGCAGTACTTC
CDR3 protein: CAWSAQGRSYEQYF

V gene: TRBV7-9
CDR3 length: 15
clone size: NA
D gene: NA
J gene: TRBJ1-1
CDR3 DNA: TGTGCCACCCCGGGGGGAGAGGGAATGAACACTGAAGCTTTCTTT
CDR3 protein: CATPGGEGMNTEAFF

V gene: TRBV7-2
CDR3 length: 15
clone size: NA
D gene: NA
J gene: TRBJ2-1
CDR3 DNA: TGTGCCAGCAGCTTAAATGGCGGCTCCTACAATGAGCAGTTCTTC
CDR3 protein: CASSLNGGSYNEQFF

V gene: TRBV6-6
CDR3 length: 14
clone size: NA
D gene: NA
J gene: TRBJ2-1
CDR3 DNA: TGTGCCAGCAGTTCCTACCTTTCCTACAATGAGCAGTTCTTC
CDR3 protein: CASSSYLSYNEQFF

V gene: TRBV18
CDR3 length: 13
clone size: NA
D gene: NA
J gene: TRBJ2-7
CDR3 DNA: TGTGCCAGCTCACGGGCCAGCTCCTACGAGCAGTACTTC
CDR3 protein: CASSRASSYEQYF

V gene: TRBV7-2
CDR3 length: 13
clone size: NA
D gene: TRBD1
J gene: TRBJ2-7
CDR3 DNA: TGTGCCAGCAGCTTAACCGGGACAGGGGTCGGGTACTTC
CDR3 protein: CASSLTGTGVGYF

V gene: TRBV30
CDR3 length: 13
clone size: NA
D gene: NA
J gene: TRBJ2-3
CDR3 DNA: TGTGCCTGGAGAATAGCGTCCACAGATACGCAGTATTTT
CDR3 protein: CAWRIASTDTQYF

V gene: TRBV5-8
CDR3 length: 14
clone size: NA
D gene: NA
J gene: TRBJ1-2
CDR3 DNA: TGTGCCAGCACCCGAGGGGGAAAGGGCTATGGCTACACCTTC
CDR3 protein: CASTRGGKGYGYTF

V gene: TRBV28
CDR3 length: 15
clone size: NA
D gene: TRBD1
J gene: TRBJ2-7
CDR3 DNA: TGTGCCAGCAGCCCTAAGGGGACAGGGGGCTACGAGCAGTACTTC
CDR3 protein: CASSPKGTGGYEQYF

V gene: TRBV18
CDR3 length: 13
clone size: NA
D gene: NA
J gene: TRBJ1-1
CDR3 DNA: TGTGCCAGCTCACCAACGACAGTTCATGAAGCTTTCTTT
CDR3 protein: CASSPTTVHEAFF

V gene: TRBV4-1
CDR3 length: 15
clone size: NA
D gene: TRBD1
J gene: TRBJ1-2
CDR3 DNA: TGCGCCAGCAGCCCCCGGACAGGGAAGTTTGATGGCTACACCTTC
CDR3 protein: CASSPRTGKFDGYTF

V gene: TRBV18
CDR3 length: 12
clone size: few
D gene: NA
J gene: TRBJ1-1
CDR3 DNA: TGTGCCAGCTCAAGGAGGAACACTGAAGCTTTCTTT
CDR3 protein: CASSRRNTEAFF

V gene: TRBV7-3
CDR3 length: 15
clone size: NA
D gene: NA
J gene: TRBJ2-1
CDR3 DNA: TGTGCCAGCAGCTTAAATCCGGACATTTACAATGAGCAGTTCTTC
CDR3 protein: CASSLNPDIYNEQFF

V gene: TRBV28
CDR3 length: 15
clone size: NA
D gene: NA
J gene: TRBJ1-5
CDR3 DNA: TGTGCCAGCAGTTTATCGGGGGGTCGGAGACAGCCCCAGCATTTT
CDR3 protein: CASSLSGGRRQPQHF

V gene: TRBV6-1
CDR3 length: 15
clone size: NA
D gene: NA
J gene: TRBJ2-5
CDR3 DNA: TGTGCCAGCAGTCCATACACAGGGAACGCGAAGACCCAGTACTTC
CDR3 protein: CASSPYTGNAKTQYF

V gene: TRBV28
CDR3 length: 15
clone size: NA
D gene: TRBD1
J gene: TRBJ2-7
CDR3 DNA: TGTGCCAGCAGTTCCCCGGGACAGGGTTTCTACGAGCAGTACTTC
CDR3 protein: CASSSPGQGFYEQYF

V gene: TRBV6-6
CDR3 length: 16
clone size: NA
D gene: TRBD2
J gene: TRBJ2-3
CDR3 DNA: TGTGCCAGCAGTCCAGCAGGCGGGGGGGCTCGGGATACGCAGTATTTT
CDR3 protein: CASSPAGGGARDTQYF